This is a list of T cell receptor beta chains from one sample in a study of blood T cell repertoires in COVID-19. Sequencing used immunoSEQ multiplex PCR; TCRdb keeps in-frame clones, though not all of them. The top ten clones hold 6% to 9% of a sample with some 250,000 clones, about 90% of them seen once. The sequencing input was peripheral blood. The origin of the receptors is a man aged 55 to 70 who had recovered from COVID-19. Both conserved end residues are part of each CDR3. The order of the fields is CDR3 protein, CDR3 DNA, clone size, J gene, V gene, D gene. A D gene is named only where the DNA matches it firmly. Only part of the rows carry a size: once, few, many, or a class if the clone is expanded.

CDR3 protein: CASRSEVFQPQHF; CDR3 DNA: TGTGCCAGCAGGTCCGAGGTCTTTCAGCCCCAGCATTTT; clone size: .; J gene: TRBJ1-5; V gene: TRBV6-5; D gene: .
CDR3 protein: CASSRGATDTQYF; CDR3 DNA: TGTGCCAGCAGCCGGGGGGCAACAGATACGCAGTATTTT; clone size: once; J gene: TRBJ2-3; V gene: TRBV5-6; D gene: .
CDR3 protein: CASKHRGDEQFF; CDR3 DNA: TGTGCCAGCAAACATCGGGGGGATGAGCAGTTCTTC; clone size: .; J gene: TRBJ2-1; V gene: TRBV12-3/TRBV12-4; D gene: TRBD2
CDR3 protein: CAISELGGQQPQHF; CDR3 DNA: TGTGCCATCAGTGAGTTAGGGGGCCAGCAGCCCCAGCATTTT; clone size: few; J gene: TRBJ1-5; V gene: TRBV10-3; D gene: TRBD1
CDR3 protein: CATSDTDSPNQPQHF; CDR3 DNA: TGTGCCACCAGTGACACGGACAGTCCCAATCAGCCCCAGCATTTT; clone size: .; J gene: TRBJ1-5; V gene: TRBV24-1; D gene: .
CDR3 protein: CASRGQGANYGYTF; CDR3 DNA: TGTGCCAGTAGGGGACAGGGAGCTAACTATGGCTACACCTTC; clone size: .; J gene: TRBJ1-2; V gene: TRBV19; D gene: TRBD1
CDR3 protein: CASSQGAGSPLHF; CDR3 DNA: TGTGCCAGCAGCCAAGGAGCCGGGTCACCCCTCCACTTT; clone size: .; J gene: TRBJ1-6; V gene: TRBV3-1/TRBV3-2; D gene: .
CDR3 protein: CASSLAPSYEQYF; CDR3 DNA: TGTGCCAGCAGTTTGGCCCCCTCCTACGAGCAGTACTTC; clone size: .; J gene: TRBJ2-7; V gene: TRBV27; D gene: .
CDR3 protein: CASSLADRNGYTF; CDR3 DNA: TGTGCCAGCAGCTTAGCCGACAGAAATGGCTACACCTTC; clone size: .; J gene: TRBJ1-2; V gene: TRBV7-9; D gene: .
CDR3 protein: CASSLSWGQVDTGELFF; CDR3 DNA: TGCGCCAGCAGCTTGAGTTGGGGGCAGGTTGACACCGGGGAGCTGTTTTTT; clone size: .; J gene: TRBJ2-2; V gene: TRBV5-1; D gene: .
CDR3 protein: CASSLEEGWNEQFF; CDR3 DNA: TGTGCCAGCAGCTTAGAGGAGGGGTGGAATGAGCAGTTCTTC; clone size: .; J gene: TRBJ2-1; V gene: TRBV7-2; D gene: .
CDR3 protein: CASSVLTGRQENGYTF; CDR3 DNA: TGTGCCAGCAGTGTCCTGACAGGTCGTCAGGAAAATGGCTACACCTTC; clone size: once; J gene: TRBJ1-2; V gene: TRBV2; D gene: .
CDR3 protein: CASSLAGGFNQPQHF; CDR3 DNA: TGTGCCAGCAGCTTGGCGGGGGGATTCAATCAGCCCCAGCATTTT; clone size: .; J gene: TRBJ1-5; V gene: TRBV5-6; D gene: .
CDR3 protein: CASSLAQAYEQYF; CDR3 DNA: TGCGCCAGCAGCTTGGCACAGGCGTACGAGCAGTACTTC; clone size: .; J gene: TRBJ2-7; V gene: TRBV5-1; D gene: .
CDR3 protein: CASSLIRSAEAFF; CDR3 DNA: TGTGCCAGCAGCTTAATTCGTTCGGCTGAAGCTTTCTTT; clone size: .; J gene: TRBJ1-1; V gene: TRBV7-2; D gene: .
CDR3 protein: CASSVIRTSPYNEQFF; CDR3 DNA: TGTGCCAGCAGTGTCATCCGGACAAGCCCCTACAATGAGCAGTTCTTC; clone size: .; J gene: TRBJ2-1; V gene: TRBV2; D gene: .
CDR3 protein: CASSPGGGVPYNEQFF; CDR3 DNA: TGCGCCAGCAGCCCTGGTGGGGGGGTTCCCTACAATGAGCAGTTCTTC; clone size: .; J gene: TRBJ2-1; V gene: TRBV5-1; D gene: TRBD2
CDR3 protein: CASSQGAQNGELFF; CDR3 DNA: TGTGCCAGCAGCCAGGGGGCGCAGAACGGGGAGCTGTTTTTT; clone size: .; J gene: TRBJ2-2; V gene: TRBV11-3; D gene: TRBD1
CDR3 protein: CACHFGHTLSYPNYGYTF; CDR3 DNA: TGTGCCTGCCACTTTGGACACACCCTTTCGTATCCTAACTATGGCTACACCTTC; clone size: once; J gene: TRBJ1-2; V gene: TRBV30; D gene: .
CDR3 protein: CASSPGWTHEKLFF; CDR3 DNA: TGTGCCAGCAGCCCTGGTTGGACACATGAAAAACTGTTTTTT; clone size: .; J gene: TRBJ1-4; V gene: TRBV5-6; D gene: .
CDR3 protein: CATSDLGQGGTQETQYF; CDR3 DNA: TGTGCCACCAGTGATTTGGGCCAGGGAGGAACACAAGAGACCCAGTACTTC; clone size: .; J gene: TRBJ2-5; V gene: TRBV24-1; D gene: .
CDR3 protein: CASRNTQTGNSPLHF; CDR3 DNA: TGTGCCAGCAGAAACACGCAAACGGGGAATTCACCCCTCCACTTT; clone size: .; J gene: TRBJ1-6; V gene: TRBV2; D gene: .
CDR3 protein: CASGGDSNQPQHF; CDR3 DNA: TGTGCCAGCGGAGGGGACAGCAATCAGCCCCAGCATTTT; clone size: .; J gene: TRBJ1-5; V gene: TRBV6-5; D gene: .
CDR3 protein: CASRREGGEAFF; CDR3 DNA: TGTGCCAGTAGACGAGAGGGCGGTGAAGCTTTCTTT; clone size: .; J gene: TRBJ1-1; V gene: TRBV19; D gene: .
CDR3 protein: CASSPLQADSDSNQPQHF; CDR3 DNA: TGTGCCAGCAGTCCGTTACAGGCGGACAGTGATAGCAATCAGCCCCAGCATTTT; clone size: .; J gene: TRBJ1-5; V gene: TRBV6-6; D gene: .
CDR3 protein: CASSVTASNYGYTF; CDR3 DNA: TGCGCCAGCAGCGTGACAGCTTCTAACTATGGCTACACCTTC; clone size: .; J gene: TRBJ1-2; V gene: TRBV5-1; D gene: .
CDR3 protein: CASSEPSSYNEQFF; CDR3 DNA: TGTGCCAGCAGCGAGCCTAGCTCCTACAATGAGCAGTTCTTC; clone size: .; J gene: TRBJ2-1; V gene: TRBV6-5; D gene: .
CDR3 protein: CASRGGEPTNEKLFF; CDR3 DNA: TGTGCCAGCAGGGGGGGGGAGCCAACTAATGAAAAACTGTTTTTT; clone size: .; J gene: TRBJ1-4; V gene: TRBV2; D gene: .
CDR3 protein: CASSYRRDYGYTF; CDR3 DNA: TGTGCCAGCAGTTACCGCAGGGACTATGGCTACACCTTC; clone size: few; J gene: TRBJ1-2; V gene: TRBV6-2/TRBV6-3; D gene: .
CDR3 protein: CASSQQGYTEAFF; CDR3 DNA: TGTGCCAGCAGTCAACAGGGGTACACTGAAGCTTTCTTT; clone size: .; J gene: TRBJ1-1; V gene: TRBV2; D gene: TRBD1
CDR3 protein: CASSSLTSGGQETQYF; CDR3 DNA: TGTGCCAGCAGCTCGTTGACTAGCGGGGGGCAGGAGACCCAGTACTTC; clone size: once; J gene: TRBJ2-5; V gene: TRBV7-8; D gene: TRBD2
CDR3 protein: CASSLEGAVNEQFF; CDR3 DNA: TGTGCCAGCAGTTTGGAGGGGGCGGTCAATGAGCAGTTCTTC; clone size: .; J gene: TRBJ2-1; V gene: TRBV6-5; D gene: .
CDR3 protein: CASSIIRGNYGYTF; CDR3 DNA: TGTGCCAGTAGTATTATCAGGGGGAACTATGGCTACACCTTC; clone size: .; J gene: TRBJ1-2; V gene: TRBV19; D gene: TRBD1
CDR3 protein: CASSVDAGNQPQHF; CDR3 DNA: TGTGCCAGCAGCGTCGATGCGGGAAATCAGCCCCAGCATTTT; clone size: .; J gene: TRBJ1-5; V gene: TRBV9; D gene: .
CDR3 protein: CASSLVLAGADTQYF; CDR3 DNA: TGCGCCAGCAGCTTGGTACTAGCGGGGGCAGATACGCAGTATTTT; clone size: .; J gene: TRBJ2-3; V gene: TRBV5-1; D gene: TRBD2
CDR3 protein: CASSLYEQGAFYNEQFF; CDR3 DNA: TGTGCCAGCAGCCTATACGAACAGGGGGCCTTCTACAATGAGCAGTTCTTC; clone size: .; J gene: TRBJ2-1; V gene: TRBV11-2; D gene: TRBD1
CDR3 protein: CASSLTGTDTQYF; CDR3 DNA: TGTGCCAGCAGCTTGACAGGCACAGATACGCAGTATTTT; clone size: .; J gene: TRBJ2-3; V gene: TRBV5-5; D gene: .
CDR3 protein: CASSHRGDETQYF; CDR3 DNA: TGCGCCAGCAGCCACAGGGGAGACGAGACCCAGTACTTC; clone size: .; J gene: TRBJ2-5; V gene: TRBV5-1; D gene: TRBD1
CDR3 protein: CASSYRGLTDTQYF; CDR3 DNA: TGTGCCAGCAGTTACAGGGGGCTTACAGATACGCAGTATTTT; clone size: once; J gene: TRBJ2-3; V gene: TRBV6-5; D gene: TRBD1
CDR3 protein: CASSQALVVDTQYF; CDR3 DNA: TGTGCCAGCAGCCAGGCCCTGGTGGTCGATACGCAGTATTTT; clone size: .; J gene: TRBJ2-3; V gene: TRBV3-1/TRBV3-2; D gene: .
CDR3 protein: CASSPGTGRDNEQFF; CDR3 DNA: TGTGCCAGCAGCCCTGGGACAGGACGGGACAATGAGCAGTTCTTC; clone size: .; J gene: TRBJ2-1; V gene: TRBV4-2; D gene: TRBD1
CDR3 protein: CASTPVRGIQETQYF; CDR3 DNA: TGCGCCAGCACCCCCGTACGGGGGATCCAAGAGACCCAGTACTTC; clone size: .; J gene: TRBJ2-5; V gene: TRBV5-1; D gene: .
CDR3 protein: CASSFRGTGNTGELFF; CDR3 DNA: TGTGCCAGCAGCTTTCGCGGGACAGGGAACACCGGGGAGCTGTTTTTT; clone size: .; J gene: TRBJ2-2; V gene: TRBV11-2; D gene: TRBD1
CDR3 protein: CASSLEAGVLAGELFF; CDR3 DNA: TGTGCCAGCAGCTTAGAGGCAGGTGTTTTAGCCGGGGAGCTGTTTTTT; clone size: .; J gene: TRBJ2-2; V gene: TRBV11-2; D gene: .
CDR3 protein: CASSPRDRGRETQYF; CDR3 DNA: TGTGCCAGCAGCCCCCGGGACAGGGGGCGAGAGACCCAGTACTTC; clone size: .; J gene: TRBJ2-5; V gene: TRBV3-1/TRBV3-2; D gene: TRBD1
CDR3 protein: CASSYFRETQYF; CDR3 DNA: TGTGCCAGCAGTTACTTTCGGGAGACCCAGTACTTC; clone size: .; J gene: TRBJ2-5; V gene: TRBV6-2/TRBV6-3; D gene: .
CDR3 protein: CATARGTGVATGELFF; CDR3 DNA: TGTGCCACCGCAAGAGGGACAGGGGTCGCCACCGGGGAGCTGTTTTTT; clone size: .; J gene: TRBJ2-2; V gene: TRBV24-1; D gene: TRBD1
CDR3 protein: CASSQDSRRLPGTDTQYF; CDR3 DNA: TGTGCCAGCAGCCAAGATTCGCGGCGTCTCCCTGGCACAGATACGCAGTATTTT; clone size: .; J gene: TRBJ2-3; V gene: TRBV3-1/TRBV3-2; D gene: .
CDR3 protein: CASSSQTYEGELFF; CDR3 DNA: TGCGCCAGCAGCTCCCAAACTTACGAGGGGGAGCTGTTTTTT; clone size: .; J gene: TRBJ2-2; V gene: TRBV5-1; D gene: .
CDR3 protein: CASRIKPGQGSDTQYF; CDR3 DNA: TGTGCCAGCAGGATCAAACCGGGACAGGGATCTGATACGCAGTATTTT; clone size: once; J gene: TRBJ2-3; V gene: TRBV2; D gene: TRBD1
CDR3 protein: CASSYSTGGAGYTF; CDR3 DNA: TGTGCCAGCAGTTACTCGACGGGGGGCGCCGGCTACACCTTC; clone size: .; J gene: TRBJ1-2; V gene: TRBV6-5; D gene: .